This T cell receptor (beta chain) was found in a study of blood T cell repertoires in COVID-19. Across the whole study: The samples span acute and convalescent COVID-19 from the United States, Italy and Spain. The analysed material was cDNA or gDNA that came from T cells, B-cell-depleted T cells, or PBMCs.

The CDR3 runs 15 residues. J lost 7 bases, V lost 6 bases, and 10 bases had no gene match. Germline CDR1 reads WNHNN; CDR2 reads SYGVQD (reference sequence). As handled by the study authors: Amplification from reference gene primers served as the basis for estimated nucleated cell counts. Libraries were prepared by immunoSEQ multiplex PCR; TCRdb keeps only in-frame clonotypes and omits some of them. D and trimming come from the DNA, and the V and J calls and clone size come from that table. This sample has fewer than 250,000 clones, with around 88% found just once. The clonotype was recovered from a woman aged 45 to 65 with acute or convalescent COVID-19. Sequencing input: peripheral blood. This sequence joins TRBV10-1 and TRBJ2-1; 9 bases are a match to TRBD1. CDR3 DNA: TGCGCCAGCAGCCAGCCGGGACAGGGTGGGAATGAGCAGTTCTTC. This translates into CASSQPGQGGNEQFF.